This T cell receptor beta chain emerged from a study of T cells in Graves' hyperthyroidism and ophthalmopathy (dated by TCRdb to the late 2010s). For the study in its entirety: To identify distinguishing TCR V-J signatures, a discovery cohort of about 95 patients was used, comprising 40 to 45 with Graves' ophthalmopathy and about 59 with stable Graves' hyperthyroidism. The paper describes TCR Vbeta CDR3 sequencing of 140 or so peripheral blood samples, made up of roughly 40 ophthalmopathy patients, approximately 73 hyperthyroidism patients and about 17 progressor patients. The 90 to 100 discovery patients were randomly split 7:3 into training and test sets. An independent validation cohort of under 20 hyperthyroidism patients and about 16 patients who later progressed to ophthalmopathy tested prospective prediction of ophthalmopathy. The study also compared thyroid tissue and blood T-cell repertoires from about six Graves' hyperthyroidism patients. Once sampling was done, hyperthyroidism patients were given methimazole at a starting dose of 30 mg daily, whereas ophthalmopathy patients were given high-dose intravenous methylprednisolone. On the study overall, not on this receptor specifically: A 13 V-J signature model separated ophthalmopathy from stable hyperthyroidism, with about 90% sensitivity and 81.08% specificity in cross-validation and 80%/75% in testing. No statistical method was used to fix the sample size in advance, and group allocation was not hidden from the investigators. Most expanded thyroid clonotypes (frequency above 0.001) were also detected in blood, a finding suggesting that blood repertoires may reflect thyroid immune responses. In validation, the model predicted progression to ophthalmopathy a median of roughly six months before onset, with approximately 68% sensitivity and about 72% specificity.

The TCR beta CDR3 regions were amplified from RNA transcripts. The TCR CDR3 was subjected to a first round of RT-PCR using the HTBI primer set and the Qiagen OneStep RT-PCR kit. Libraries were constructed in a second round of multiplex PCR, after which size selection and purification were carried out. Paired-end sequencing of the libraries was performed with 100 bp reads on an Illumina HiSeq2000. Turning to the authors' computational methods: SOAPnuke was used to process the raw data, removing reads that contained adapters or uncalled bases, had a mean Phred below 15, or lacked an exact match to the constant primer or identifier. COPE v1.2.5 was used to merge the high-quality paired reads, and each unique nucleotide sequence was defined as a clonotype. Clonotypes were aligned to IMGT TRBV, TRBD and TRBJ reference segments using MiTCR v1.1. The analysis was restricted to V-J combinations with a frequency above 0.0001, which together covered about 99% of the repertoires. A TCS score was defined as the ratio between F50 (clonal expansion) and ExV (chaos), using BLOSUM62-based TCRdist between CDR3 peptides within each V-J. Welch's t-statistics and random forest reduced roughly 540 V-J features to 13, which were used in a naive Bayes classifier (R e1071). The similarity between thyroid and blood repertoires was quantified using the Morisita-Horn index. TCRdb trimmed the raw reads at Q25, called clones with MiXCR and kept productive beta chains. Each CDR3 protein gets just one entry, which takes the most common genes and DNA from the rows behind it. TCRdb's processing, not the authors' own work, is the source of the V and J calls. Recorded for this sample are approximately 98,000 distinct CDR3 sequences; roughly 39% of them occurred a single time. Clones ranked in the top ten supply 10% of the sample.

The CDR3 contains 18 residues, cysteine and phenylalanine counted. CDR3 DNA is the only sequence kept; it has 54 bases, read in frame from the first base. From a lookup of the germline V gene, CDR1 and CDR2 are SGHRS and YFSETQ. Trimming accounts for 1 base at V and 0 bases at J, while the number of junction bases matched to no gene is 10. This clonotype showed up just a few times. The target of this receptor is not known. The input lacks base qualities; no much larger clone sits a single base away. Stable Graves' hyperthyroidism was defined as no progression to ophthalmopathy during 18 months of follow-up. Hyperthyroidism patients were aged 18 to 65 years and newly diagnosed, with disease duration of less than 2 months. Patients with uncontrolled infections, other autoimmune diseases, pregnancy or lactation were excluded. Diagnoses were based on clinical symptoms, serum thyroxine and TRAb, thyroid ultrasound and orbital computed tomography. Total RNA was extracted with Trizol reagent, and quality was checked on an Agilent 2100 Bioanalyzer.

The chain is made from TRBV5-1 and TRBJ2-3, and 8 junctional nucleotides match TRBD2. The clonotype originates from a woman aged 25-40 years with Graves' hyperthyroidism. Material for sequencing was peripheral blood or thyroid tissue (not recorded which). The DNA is TGCGCCAGCAGCTTGTGGGGGGGTGCTAGCGGGAGCACAGATACGCAGTATTTT. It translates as CASSLWGGASGSTDTQYF.